This passage covers 18 T cell receptor beta chains from one sample sequenced in a study of early T cells in non-severe SARS-CoV-2 infection. TCRdb re-derived calls from the 5' RACE reads in MiXCR, one entry per CDR3 protein. The table shows about 50,000 distinct CDR3 sequences, with 9.3% occurring only once. The sequencing sample was made of whole blood. These receptors were obtained from an adult who was a healthcare worker with PCR-confirmed SARS-CoV-2 infection or an uninfected control (not recorded which).

The table lists this clonotype with many counts. The chain joins TRBV4-3 to TRBJ2-7; no firm D call. From germline, CDR1 is LGHNA and CDR2 YSLEER. The V gene lost 0 bases and the J gene lost 5 bases, with 8 bases spanning the gap. The CDR3 contains 13 residues. In DNA form, the CDR3 reads TGCGCCAGCAGCCAAGAGTCCGGACACGAGCAGTACTTC. Amino acid sequence: CASSQESGHEQYF.

The rearrangement joins TRBV12-3 or TRBV12-4 to TRBJ1-2, with D perhaps TRBD1 (6 bases). V shed 6 bases and J shed 1 base, with 24 bases lying between them. The CDR3 contains 18 residues. This CDR3 reads CASSSRGGPSSVNYGYTF. CDR3 nucleotide sequence: TGTGCCAGCAGCTCGAGGGGGGGACCTTCGTCCGTTAACTATGGCTACACCTTC.

This clonotype has ten or more counts. The genes are TRBV15 and TRBJ1-4; D remains unclear. In germline, CDR1 is LNHNV, CDR2 YYDKDF (reference sequence). The CDR3 sequence is 16 residues long. V was cut by 3 bases and J by 0 bases, with 11 bases left in between. The CDR3 nucleotides read TGTGCCACCAGCAGTGATCCGGGCGCAACTAATGAAAAACTGTTTTTT. Translating it yields CATSSDPGATNEKLFF.

This clonotype was picked up many times. The chain joins TRBV28 to TRBJ2-1, with 7 bases that match TRBD1. The length of the CDR3 is 15 residues. Germline CDR1 and CDR2: MDHEN and SYDVKM. With 6 bases clipped from V and 5 bases from J, the junction kept 10 bases outside the gene matches. The DNA of the CDR3 is TGTGCCAGCAGGCTGGGACAGTACCTTAACAATGAGCAGTTCTTC. Its protein is CASRLGQYLNNEQFF. Combining the CDR3 with reference TRBV28 and TRBJ2-1 gives the whole variable domain DVKVTQSSRYLVKRTGEKVFLECVQDMDHENMFWYRQDPGLGLRLIYFSYDVKMKEKGDIPEGYSVSREKKERFSLILESASTNQTSMYLCASRLGQYLNNEQFFGPGTRLTVL.

This clonotype is medium-sized (0.01 to 0.1%) within its sample. The rearrangement uses TRBV4-3 and TRBJ2-3; 12 positions match TRBD2. The CDR3 totals 15 residues. The germline V gene encodes CDR1 LGHNA and CDR2 YSLEER. J was trimmed by 6 bases and V by 0 bases; bases with no gene match: 1. In nucleotides, the CDR3 is TGCGCCAGCAGCCAAGATACTAGCGGGGGGGATACGCAGTATTTT. Its protein is CASSQDTSGGDTQYF.

This clonotype turned up a few times. The chain is built from TRBV11-2 and TRBJ2-1, with a possible D match to TRBD2 (6 bases). This CDR3 comprises 14 residues. CDR1 is SGHAT, CDR2 FQNNGV, per germline. V dropped 5 bases and J dropped 8 bases, with 16 bases sitting between them. Here the CDR3 reads CASSIGPGGYEQFF. The CDR3 DNA follows: TGTGCCAGCAGCATTGGACCCGGGGGATATGAGCAGTTCTTC.

The sample holds many counts of this clonotype. This chain's CDR3 is CASSLGGRSFTYEQYF. In nucleotides, the CDR3 is TGTGCCAGCAGCTTGGGCGGGCGGTCTTTTACCTACGAGCAGTACTTC. The chain uses TRBV5-6 and TRBJ2-7; maybe TRBD2 (5 bases). V lost 0 bases, J lost 2 bases, and 15 bases lay in between. Germline values: CDR1 SGHDT, CDR2 YYEEEE. This CDR3 comprises 16 residues.

This clonotype has at least ten counts. The chain recombines TRBV7-9 with TRBJ1-2; D call uncertain. Trimming cost V 5 bases and J 4 bases, with 17 bases left between them. The CDR3 is made up of 15 amino acids. Germline values: CDR1 SEHNR, CDR2 FQNEAQ (reference sequence). CDR3 DNA: TGTGCCAGCAGCCCAGACTCGGGCTACGGCTATGGCTACACCTTC. This translates into CASSPDSGYGYGYTF.

The CDR3 sequence is CSARDPAGGFPYEQYF. In nucleotides, the CDR3 is TGCAGTGCTAGAGATCCGGCAGGGGGTTTCCCCTACGAGCAGTACTTC. The chain links TRBV20-1 to TRBJ2-7; 7 bases are a match to TRBD1. The CDR3 has 16 residues. Germline CDR1 reads DFQATT; CDR2 reads SNEGSKA (reference sequence). The V segment lost 0 bases and the J segment 2 bases; nucleotides outside the gene matches: 10.

This clonotype appeared a few times. The chain joins TRBV10-3 to TRBJ1-1, with D possibly TRBD1 on 5 matching bases. The CDR3 runs to 12 residues. The germline V and J ends were trimmed by 8 bases and 7 bases, with 14 bases remaining between them. Germline CDR1 ENHRY, CDR2 SYGVKD. The CDR3 is CAIGGHPLEAFF. The CDR3 nucleotides are TGTGCCATCGGAGGACACCCGCTTGAAGCTTTCTTT.

This clonotype occurred many times. The chain combines TRBV12-3 or TRBV12-4 with TRBJ1-6; D may be TRBD1 (5 bases). V was trimmed by 2 bases and J by 0 bases, leaving 8 bases between them. The CDR3 is 16 amino acids. The CDR3 DNA reads as TGTGCCAGCAGTTTACAGGGTTTCTCCTATAATTCACCCCTCCACTTT. This translates into CASSLQGFSYNSPLHF.

The chain has TRBV7-9 and TRBJ2-7; D gene uncertain. Between the trimmed V and J ends, which lost 2 bases and 5 bases, there was a span of 7 bases. CDR1 and CDR2 (germline): SEHNR, FQNEAQ (reference sequence). This CDR3 spans 12 amino acids. As DNA, the CDR3 is TGTGCCAGCAGCTTATCAGCCGACGAGCAGTACTTC. Its translation is CASSLSADEQYF.

This clonotype was counted many times. V and J are TRBV28 and TRBJ2-1, with D perhaps matching TRBD1 (6 bases). Germline assignment: CDR1 MDHEN and CDR2 SYDVKM. The CDR3 has 14 residues. V lost 10 bases to trimming and J lost 3 bases, with 16 bases between them. The CDR3 coding sequence is TGTGCCACCACCCTGAGCAGGGGCTACAATGAGCAGTTCTTC. It is translated as CATTLSRGYNEQFF.

The chain uses TRBV29-1 and TRBJ2-3; D is ambiguous. This CDR3 has 11 amino acids. V was pared by 6 bases and J by 6 bases, with 10 bases between. Per the germline V gene, CDR1 is SQVTM and CDR2 is ANQGSEA. CDR3 nucleotide sequence: TGCAGCGTGTGGTCTGCCGATACGCAGTATTTT. As protein: CSVWSADTQYF.

This clonotype was seen more than once but under ten times. The rearrangement uses TRBV7-9 and TRBJ1-1; no clear D. CDR1 SEHNR and CDR2 FQNEAQ come from the germline V gene (reference sequence). The CDR3 has 14 residues. V gave up 5 bases and J gave up 4 bases, with 14 bases separating them. CDR3: CASSPRLLGTEAFF. The CDR3 DNA reads as TGTGCCAGCAGCCCTAGACTCTTGGGCACTGAAGCTTTCTTT. Variable domain in full (rest from reference TRBV7-9 and TRBJ1-1): DTGVSQNPRHKITKRGQNVTFRCDPISEHNRLYWYRQTLGQGPEFLTYFQNEAQLEKSRLLSDRFSAERPKGSFSTLEIQRTEQGDSAMYLCASSPRLLGTEAFFGQGTRLTVV.

This clonotype has at least ten counts. The chain combines TRBV6-6 with TRBJ1-1; 9 bases line up with TRBD1. The CDR3 has 16 amino acids. With V trimmed by 4 bases and J by 1 base, 7 bases remained unmatched. Germline V gene sequence: CDR1 MNHNY, CDR2 SVGAGI (reference sequence). The CDR3 reads CASSSRAGQGNTEAFF. CDR3 DNA sequence: TGTGCCAGCAGTTCCCGGGCGGGACAGGGGAACACTGAAGCTTTCTTT.

This clonotype was seen repeatedly, ten times or more. The chain couples TRBV18 to TRBJ1-5; no definite D call. The CDR3 loop spans 13 amino acids. Trimming took off 6 bases at V and 5 bases at J, with 11 bases between the two ends. Germline CDR1 reads KGHSH; CDR2 reads LQKENI. DNA for the CDR3: TGTGCCAGCTCCGGGAGTTGGGATCAGCCCCAGCATTTT. It yields the protein CASSGSWDQPQHF. Full variable domain (rest looked up from reference TRBV18 and TRBJ1-5): NAGVMQNPRHLVRRRGQEARLRCSPMKGHSHVYWYRQLPEEGLKFMVYLQKENIIDESGMPKERFSAEFPKEGPSILRIQQVVRGDSAAYFCASSGSWDQPQHFGDGTRLSIL.

This clonotype was observed at least ten times. The V gene is TRBV20-1, the J gene TRBJ2-1, with 8 bases lining up with TRBD1. The V gene's germline CDR1 is DFQATT and CDR2 SNEGSKA (reference sequence). After removal of 4 bases from V and 1 base from J, the junction contained 9 bases not matched to a gene. This CDR3 region has 16 residues. CDR3 residues: CSATDRQGRSYNEQFF. The CDR3 region has the DNA TGCAGTGCTACCGACAGACAGGGGAGGTCCTACAATGAGCAGTTCTTC.